The 29 T cell receptor beta chains given below trace back to one sample, sequenced in a study of shared clonotypes between healthy human individuals (dated by TCRdb to about 2020). The library came from the immunoSEQ multiplex PCR assay. The immuneACCESS repertoire file appears here via TCRdb, limited to in-frame rearrangements. These files lack a portion of the clones; in checked studies, under half of the deficit traces to unresolved V genes, and the cause of the others is not known. For this sample there are 400,000 to 600,000 clones; 75% to 85% appear just once. Clones ranked in the top ten supply 13% of the sample. Sequenced material: PBMCs. Source of these receptors: a woman in her 40s in good health. Some clones in this sample may be carry-over from other donors' samples.

The chain employs TRBV27 and TRBJ2-1, with no clear D. The CDR3 covers 13 residues. Germline values: CDR1 MNHEY, CDR2 SMNVEV (reference sequence). V was pared by 6 bases and J by 9 bases, with 15 bases between. In DNA form, the CDR3 reads TGTGCCAGCAGCCTGGGAAAAGGGTTTGAGCAGTTCTTC. Residues: CASSLGKGFEQFF.

The CDR3 region has the DNA TGTGCCAGCAAGCCCTTTCTTAGACCCCAAGAGACCCAGTACTTC. It yields the protein CASKPFLRPQETQYF. The genes are TRBV6-5 and TRBJ2-5; D is uncertain. This CDR3 spans 15 amino acids. V lost 7 bases, J lost 1 base, and 16 bases lay in between. The germline V gene encodes CDR1 MNHEY and CDR2 SVGAGI.

This clone was found a few times. The chain couples TRBV6-5 to TRBJ2-7, with 8 bases aligning to TRBD2. Germline-derived CDR1 and CDR2 are MNHEY and SVGAGI. The V and J ends lost 8 bases and 3 bases, in that order; junction bases with no gene match: 9. The CDR3 loop spans 14 amino acids. The CDR3 sequence: CASRTRGRLYEQYF. The CDR3 DNA sequence: TGTGCCAGCCGTACCCGCGGGAGGCTCTACGAGCAGTACTTC.

This clone was observed a few times. This chain links TRBV5-1 with TRBJ2-7; weak D call: TRBD1 (7 bases). V was cut by 5 bases and J by 6 bases, with 18 bases left in between. Per germline, CDR1 SGHRS and CDR2 YFSETQ. The CDR3 extends over 14 amino acids. The CDR3 coding sequence is TGCGCCAGCAGAAGAGGGACAGAACTAGCCGAGCAGTACTTC. This codes for CASRRGTELAEQYF.

The chain joins TRBV5-1 to TRBJ2-5; maybe TRBD2 (6 bases). The V gene lost 4 bases and the J gene lost 3 bases, with 10 bases spanning the gap. The length of the CDR3 is 13 residues. Germline V gene sequence: CDR1 SGHRS, CDR2 YFSETQ. The CDR3 loop reads CASSPTGEETQYF. The CDR3 nucleotides read TGCGCCAGCAGCCCTACGGGAGAAGAGACCCAGTACTTC.

With regard to this clone: A much larger clone differs by one base, so this may be a read error. The chain combines TRBV5-8 with TRBJ2-1, with 11 bases aligning to TRBD2. This CDR3 is 15 amino acids long. Germline V gene sequence: CDR1 SGHTS, CDR2 YDEGEE. The CDR3 sequence is CASTPRLAGYNEQLF. DNA for the CDR3: TGTGCCAGCACCCCCCGACTAGCGGGATACAATGAGCAGCTCTTC. The full variable domain, rest sourced from reference TRBV5-8 and TRBJ2-1, is EAGVTQSPTHLIKTRGQQATLRCSPISGHTSVYWYQQALGLGLQFLLWYDEGEERNRGNFPPRFSGRQFPNYSSELNVNALELEDSALYLCASTPRLAGYNEQLFGPGTRLTVL.

The rearrangement joins TRBV4-3 to TRBJ1-1, with unresolved D. This CDR3 is 13 amino acids long. V was pared by 0 bases and J by 4 bases, with 6 bases between. The germline V gene has CDR1 LGHNA and CDR2 YSLEER. The CDR3 loop is CASSQDVVTEAFF. The DNA of the CDR3 is TGCGCCAGCAGCCAAGATGTCGTCACTGAAGCTTTCTTT.

The J gene is TRBJ2-5, the V gene TRBV11-3; D remains unclear. V dropped 1 base and J dropped 1 base, with 4 bases sitting between them. Germline values: CDR1 SGHNT, CDR2 YENEEA. The CDR3 has 13 residues. CDR3 loop: CASSLGIQETQYF. CDR3 DNA: TGTGCCAGCAGCTTAGGGATCCAAGAGACCCAGTACTTC. Full variable domain (outside the CDR3, taken from reference TRBV11-3 and TRBJ2-5): EAGVVQSPRYKIIEKKQPVAFWCNPISGHNTLYWYLQNLGQGPELLIRYENEEAVDDSQLPKDRFSAERLKGVDSTLKIQPAELGDSAVYLCASSLGIQETQYFGPGTRLLVL.

The table lists this clone with a count of one. V gene TRBV7-3 combines with J gene TRBJ2-2, with D unclear. This CDR3 has 14 residues. V dropped 1 base and J dropped 2 bases, with 5 bases sitting between them. From germline, CDR1 is SGHTA and CDR2 FQGTGA. The CDR3 bases are TGTGCCAGCAGCTTAATCCCTAACACCGGGGAGCTGTTTTTT. Amino acid sequence: CASSLIPNTGELFF.

This chain links TRBV6-5 with TRBJ2-2, with no clear D. Trimming stripped 0 bases from V and 0 bases from J, with 8 bases between. This CDR3 is 16 amino acids long. Germline V gene lookup returns CDR1 MNHEY and CDR2 SVGAGI. CDR3 sequence: CASSYSSSPNTGELFF. CDR3 DNA sequence: TGTGCCAGCAGTTACTCTTCCAGCCCGAACACCGGGGAGCTGTTTTTT.

This chain connects TRBV25-1 to TRBJ2-5; tentative D call: TRBD1 (6 bases). Between the trimmed V and J ends, which lost 1 base and 2 bases, there was a span of 8 bases. From germline, CDR1 is MGHDK and CDR2 SYGVNS. This CDR3 is 14 amino acids long. CDR3 bases: TGTGCCAGCAGTGAATGGGGACAACAAGAGACCCAGTACTTC. This sequence encodes CASSEWGQQETQYF.

The chain carries TRBV2 and TRBJ1-5, with D perhaps TRBD1 (6 bases). V lost 5 bases, J lost 4 bases, and 9 bases lay in between. Germline-derived CDR1 and CDR2 are SNHLY and FYNNEI. The CDR3 is made up of 13 amino acids. CDR3 sequence reads: CASSTGFNQPQHF. CDR3 sequence (DNA): TGTGCCAGCAGTACAGGGTTTAATCAGCCCCAGCATTTT.

This clone was seen a handful of times. The chain links TRBV15 to TRBJ2-7; TRBD2 matches 7 bases. The J segment lost 3 bases and the V segment lost 7 bases, leaving 15 bases of the junction unmatched. Germline V gene sequence: CDR1 LNHNV, CDR2 YYDKDF (reference sequence). This CDR3 has 16 residues. CDR3 in amino acids: CATKNGRAGPLYEQYF. The CDR3 DNA follows: TGTGCCACCAAAAATGGTAGAGCGGGGCCCCTCTACGAGCAGTACTTC.

The table lists this clone with a few counts. V is TRBV5-1 and J is TRBJ2-1; D gene unclear. V was pared by 0 bases and J by 15 bases, with 10 bases between. CDR3 length: 11 amino acids. The V gene's germline CDR1 is SGHRS and CDR2 YFSETQ. The DNA for the CDR3 is TGCGCCAGCAGCTTGGAAGGACCGCGGTTCTTC. Translation: CASSLEGPRFF.

The chain joins TRBV28 to TRBJ2-7; possibly TRBD2 for D (6 bases). The V and J ends lost 2 bases and 6 bases respectively, with 8 bases between them. The CDR3 is 12 amino acids. CDR1 is MDHEN and CDR2 is SYDVKM in the germline V gene. The CDR3 region is CASSLGGAEQYF. The CDR3 DNA sequence: TGTGCCAGCAGTTTAGGCGGGGCCGAGCAGTACTTC.

V gene TRBV4-1 combines with J gene TRBJ2-7, with 10 nucleotides matching TRBD1. The germline gives CDR1 MGHRA, CDR2 YSYEKL. The CDR3 contains 15 residues. V was clipped by 3 bases and J by 3 bases; unmatched bases: 5. The CDR3 nucleotides are TGCGCCAGCAGCCATCGGGGACAGGGGTTCTACGAGCAGTACTTC. It is translated as CASSHRGQGFYEQYF.

The chain is built from TRBV5-4 and TRBJ2-3, with 10 bases aligning to TRBD2. The CDR3 consists of 15 residues. Germline CDR1 and CDR2: SGHNT and YYREEE (reference sequence). V shed 2 bases and J 6 bases; nucleotides not matched to a gene: 6. This CDR3 reads CASSLAGGHGDTQYF. CDR3 in DNA: TGTGCCAGCAGCTTAGCGGGAGGGCATGGGGATACGCAGTATTTT.

This clone was counted at least ten times. This chain connects TRBV18 to TRBJ2-1, with 8 bases aligning to TRBD1. After removal of 5 bases from V and 4 bases from J, the junction contained 7 bases not matched to a gene. The CDR3 is 15 residues long. Per the germline V gene, CDR1 is KGHSH and CDR2 is LQKENI. The CDR3 DNA is TGTGCCAGCTCAAAAGGACAGGGTTCTTACAATGAGCAGTTCTTC. Translation gives CASSKGQGSYNEQFF. Variable domain in full (rest from reference TRBV18 and TRBJ2-1): NAGVMQNPRHLVRRRGQEARLRCSPMKGHSHVYWYRQLPEEGLKFMVYLQKENIIDESGMPKERFSAEFPKEGPSILRIQQVVRGDSAAYFCASSKGQGSYNEQFFGPGTRLTVL.

V and J are TRBV5-4 and TRBJ2-7; D is undetermined. V was cut by 3 bases and J by 0 bases, with 7 bases left in between. Germline V lookup: CDR1 SGHNT, CDR2 YYREEE (reference sequence). This CDR3 comprises 13 residues. The CDR3 bases are TGTGCCAGCAGCTCTCCCCGCTCCTACGAGCAGTACTTC. This sequence encodes CASSSPRSYEQYF.

This clone was recorded only once. J is TRBJ2-7 and V is TRBV19, with 14 bases fitting TRBD2. V lost 4 bases and J lost 4; bases outside the gene matches: 3. Germline loops: CDR1 LNHDA, CDR2 SQIVND (reference sequence). The CDR3 contains 15 residues. The CDR3 here is CASSRGTSGGYEQYF. The DNA of the CDR3 is TGTGCCAGTAGTAGAGGGACTAGCGGGGGTTACGAGCAGTACTTC. Full variable domain (missing parts from reference TRBV19 and TRBJ2-7): DGGITQSPKYLFRKEGQNVTLSCEQNLNHDAMYWYRQDPGQGLRLIYYSQIVNDFQKGDIAEGYSVSREKKESFPLTVTSAQKNPTAFYLCASSRGTSGGYEQYFGPGTRLTVT.

CDR3 nucleotides: TGTGCCAGCAGCCCGAGGAGGGACCGCACAGATACGCAGTATTTT. This sequence encodes CASSPRRDRTDTQYF. This sequence joins TRBV27 and TRBJ2-3; D is perhaps TRBD2 (6 bases). The CDR3 runs to 15 residues. The germline V and J ends were trimmed by 6 bases and 1 base, with 14 bases remaining between them. Germline CDR1 reads MNHEY; CDR2 reads SMNVEV (reference sequence).

Only one count was recorded for this clone. Written as DNA, the CDR3 is TGTGCCAGCAGTCTAGATGGACGGGTGAACACTGAAGCTTTCTTT. Protein product: CASSLDGRVNTEAFF. The chain carries TRBV6-1 and TRBJ1-1; D is ambiguous. CDR1 and CDR2 (germline): MNHNS, SASEGT. This CDR3 region has 15 residues. V shed 5 bases and J shed 0 bases, with 13 bases lying between them.

CDR3 residues: CATSSVRDRGTSGQGNEQFF. The CDR3 DNA is TGTGCCACCTCCTCAGTAAGGGACAGGGGGACTAGCGGACAGGGGAATGAGCAGTTCTTC. The chain recombines TRBV28 with TRBJ2-1; D may match TRBD1 or TRBD2 (11 bases each). Germline CDR1 and CDR2: MDHEN and SYDVKM. V was pared by 10 bases and J by 7 bases, with 38 bases between. CDR3 length: 20 amino acids.

The chain uses TRBV5-5 and TRBJ2-1, with 14 nucleotides matching TRBD2. V lost 0 bases and J lost 1; bases outside the gene matches: 3. CDR1 is SGHKS and CDR2 is YYEKEE in the germline V gene (reference sequence). The CDR3 is 18 residues long. The CDR3 region is CASSLERTSGRSYNEQFF. CDR3 nucleotide sequence: TGTGCCAGCAGCTTGGAACGGACTAGCGGGAGGTCCTACAATGAGCAGTTCTTC. The full variable domain, its missing parts supplied by reference TRBV5-5 and TRBJ2-1, is DAGVTQSPTHLIKTRGQQVTLRCSPISGHKSVSWYQQVLGQGPQFIFQYYEKEERGRGNFPDRFSARQFPNYSSELNVNALLLGDSALYLCASSLERTSGRSYNEQFFGPGTRLTVL.

This chain joins TRBV25-1 and TRBJ2-7; possibly TRBD2 for D (5 bases). The CDR3 runs to 16 residues. Germline CDR1 reads MGHDK; CDR2 reads SYGVNS. The V end was cut by 7 bases, the J end by 3 bases, with 22 bases between. The CDR3 DNA reads TGTGCCAGCAACCCGGCTGAAAGGACGGGATACTACGAGCAGTACTTC. This encodes CASNPAERTGYYEQYF.

The chain couples TRBV9 to TRBJ2-1, with D uncertain. Looked up from germline, CDR1 is SGDLS and CDR2 is YYNGEE. The length of the CDR3 is 14 residues. V was clipped by 0 bases and J by 6 bases, with 10 bases between them. In DNA, the CDR3 is TGTGCCAGCAGCGTAGTTACGGGCCCCAATGAGCAGTTCTTC. It specifies CASSVVTGPNEQFF.

The chain combines TRBV19 with TRBJ2-3, with 8 bases fitting TRBD2. V lost 6 bases to trimming and J lost 4 bases; unmatched junction nucleotides: 6. Per germline, CDR1 LNHDA and CDR2 SQIVND (reference sequence). This CDR3 contains 14 residues. CDR3 in amino acids: CASSPHGRADTQYF. The CDR3, as DNA: TGTGCCAGTAGCCCCCACGGGAGGGCAGATACGCAGTATTTT.

V is TRBV9 and J is TRBJ1-2, with 8 bases identical to TRBD1. Germline V gives CDR1 SGDLS, CDR2 YYNGEE. The CDR3 consists of 15 residues. The J segment lost 5 bases and the V segment lost 2 bases, leaving 8 bases of the junction unmatched. Written as DNA, the CDR3 is TGTGCCAGCAGCGTGCTAGGACAGGGAAAGTATGGCTACACCTTC. It specifies CASSVLGQGKYGYTF.

The rearrangement uses TRBV7-2 and TRBJ2-3; D gene uncertain. CDR1 is SGHTA, CDR2 FQGNSA, per germline. V lost 3 bases and J 0 bases, leaving 7 bases between the germline ends. The CDR3 sequence is 14 residues long. CDR3: CASSFEHSTDTQYF. In nucleotides, the CDR3 is TGTGCCAGCAGCTTTGAACACAGCACAGATACGCAGTATTTT.